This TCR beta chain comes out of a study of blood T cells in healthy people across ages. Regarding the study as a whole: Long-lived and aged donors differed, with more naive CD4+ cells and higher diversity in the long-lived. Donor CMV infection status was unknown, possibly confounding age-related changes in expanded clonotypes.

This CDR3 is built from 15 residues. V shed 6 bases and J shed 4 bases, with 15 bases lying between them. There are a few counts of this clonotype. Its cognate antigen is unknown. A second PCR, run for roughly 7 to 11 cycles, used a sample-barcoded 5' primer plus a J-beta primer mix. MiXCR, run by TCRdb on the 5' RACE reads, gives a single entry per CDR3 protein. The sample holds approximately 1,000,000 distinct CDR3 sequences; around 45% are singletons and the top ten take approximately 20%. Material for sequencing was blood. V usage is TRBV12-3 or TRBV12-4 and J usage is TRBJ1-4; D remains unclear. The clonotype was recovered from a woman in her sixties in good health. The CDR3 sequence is CASRIIGYLNEKLFF. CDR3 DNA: TGTGCCAGCAGAATAATTGGGTATCTTAATGAAAAACTGTTTTTT.